This T cell receptor beta chain comes out of a study of T cells after somatic rescue of genetic block. This CDR3 has 14 residues. Generated by immunoSEQ multiplex PCR, the TCRdb table keeps only in-frame clones and is missing some. Of roughly 71,000 clones in the sample, under 95% were seen once. The TCR was taken from a young man. The rearrangement joins TRBV12-1 to TRBJ2-7; the listed D gene, TRBD2, was not tested against the DNA. TRBV12-1 is a known pseudogene. The sample taken for sequencing was peripheral blood mononuclear cells (PBMCs). The CDR3 region is CASSTGRGTYEQYF. In DNA form, the CDR3 reads TGTGCCAGCAGCACGGGCCGGGGGACCTACGAGCAGTACTTC.